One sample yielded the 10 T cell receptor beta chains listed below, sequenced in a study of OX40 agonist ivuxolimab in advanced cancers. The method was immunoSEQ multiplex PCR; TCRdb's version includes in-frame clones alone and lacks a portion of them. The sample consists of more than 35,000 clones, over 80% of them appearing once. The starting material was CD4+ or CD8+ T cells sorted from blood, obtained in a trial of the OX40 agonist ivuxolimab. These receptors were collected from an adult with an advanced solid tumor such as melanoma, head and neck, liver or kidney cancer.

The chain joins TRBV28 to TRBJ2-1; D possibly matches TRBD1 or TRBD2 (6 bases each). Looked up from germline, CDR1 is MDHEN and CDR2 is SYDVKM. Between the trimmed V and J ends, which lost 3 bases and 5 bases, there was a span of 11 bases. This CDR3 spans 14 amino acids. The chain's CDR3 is CASSFGGHNNEQFF. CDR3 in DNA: TGTGCCAGCAGTTTCGGGGGACACAACAATGAGCAGTTCTTC.

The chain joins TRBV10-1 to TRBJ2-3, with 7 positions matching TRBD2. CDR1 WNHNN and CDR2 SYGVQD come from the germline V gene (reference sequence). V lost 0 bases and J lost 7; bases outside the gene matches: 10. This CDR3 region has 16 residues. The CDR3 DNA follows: TGCGCCAGCAGTGAGTCGACGCGGGAGTTTCTAAATACGCAGTATTTT. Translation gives CASSESTREFLNTQYF.

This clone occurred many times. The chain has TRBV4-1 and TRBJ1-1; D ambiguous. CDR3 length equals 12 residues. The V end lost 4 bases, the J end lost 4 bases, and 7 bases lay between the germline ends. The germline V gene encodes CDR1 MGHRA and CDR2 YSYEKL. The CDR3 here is CASSRPGTEAFF. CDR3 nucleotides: TGCGCCAGCAGCCGACCGGGCACTGAAGCTTTCTTT.

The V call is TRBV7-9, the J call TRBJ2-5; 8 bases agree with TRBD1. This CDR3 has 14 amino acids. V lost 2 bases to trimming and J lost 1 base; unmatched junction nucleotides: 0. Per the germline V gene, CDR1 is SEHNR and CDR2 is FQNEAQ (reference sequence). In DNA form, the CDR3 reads TGTGCCAGCAGCTTAACAGGGGGCCAAGAGACCCAGTACTTC. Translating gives CASSLTGGQETQYF.

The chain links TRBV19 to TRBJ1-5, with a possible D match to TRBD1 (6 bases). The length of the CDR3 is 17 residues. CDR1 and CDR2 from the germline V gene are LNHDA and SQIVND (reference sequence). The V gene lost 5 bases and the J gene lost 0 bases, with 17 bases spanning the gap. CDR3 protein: CASSSPRGRNSNQPQHF. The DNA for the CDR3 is TGTGCCAGTAGTTCCCCCAGGGGAAGGAATAGCAATCAGCCCCAGCATTTT. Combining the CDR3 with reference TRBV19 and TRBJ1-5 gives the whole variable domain DGGITQSPKYLFRKEGQNVTLSCEQNLNHDAMYWYRQDPGQGLRLIYYSQIVNDFQKGDIAEGYSVSREKKESFPLTVTSAQKNPTAFYLCASSSPRGRNSNQPQHFGDGTRLSIL.

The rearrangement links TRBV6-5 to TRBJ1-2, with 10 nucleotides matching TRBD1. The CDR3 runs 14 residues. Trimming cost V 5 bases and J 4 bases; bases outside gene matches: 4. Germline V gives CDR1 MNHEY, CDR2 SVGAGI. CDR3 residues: CASSPGQGTYGYTF. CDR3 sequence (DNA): TGTGCCAGCAGTCCGGGACAGGGGACCTATGGCTACACCTTC.

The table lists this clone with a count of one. The CDR3 protein is CASSPTTSTEAFF. The CDR3 DNA reads as TGTGCCAGCAGCCCAACAACGAGCACTGAAGCTTTCTTT. The rearrangement links TRBV7-2 to TRBJ1-1, with no clear D. Germline CDR1 SGHTA, CDR2 FQGNSA. V was pared by 5 bases and J by 4 bases, with 11 bases between. The CDR3 sequence is 13 residues long.

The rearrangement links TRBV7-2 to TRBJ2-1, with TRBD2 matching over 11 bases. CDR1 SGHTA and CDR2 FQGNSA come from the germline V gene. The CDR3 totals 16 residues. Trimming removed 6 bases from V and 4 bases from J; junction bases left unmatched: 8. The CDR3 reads CASRFSGTSGYNEQFF. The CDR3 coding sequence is TGTGCCAGCAGATTCTCCGGGACTAGCGGTTACAATGAGCAGTTCTTC.

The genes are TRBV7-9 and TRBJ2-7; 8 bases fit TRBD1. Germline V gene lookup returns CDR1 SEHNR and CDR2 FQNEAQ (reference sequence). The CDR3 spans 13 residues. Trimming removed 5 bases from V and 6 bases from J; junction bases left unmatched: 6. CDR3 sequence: CASSPKTGVEQYF. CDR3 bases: TGTGCCAGCAGCCCAAAGACAGGGGTCGAGCAGTACTTC. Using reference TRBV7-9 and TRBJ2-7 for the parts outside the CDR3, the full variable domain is DTGVSQNPRHKITKRGQNVTFRCDPISEHNRLYWYRQTLGQGPEFLTYFQNEAQLEKSRLLSDRFSAERPKGSFSTLEIQRTEQGDSAMYLCASSPKTGVEQYFGPGTRLTVT.

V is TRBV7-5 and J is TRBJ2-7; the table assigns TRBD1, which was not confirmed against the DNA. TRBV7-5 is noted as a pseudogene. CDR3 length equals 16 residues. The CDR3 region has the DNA TGTGCCAGCAGCCCAGGGGGCGGGCTAACCTCCTACGAGCAGTACTTC. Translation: CASSPGGGLTSYEQYF.